This is a list of T cell receptor beta chains from one sample in a study of Ad26.COV2.S vaccination and SARS-CoV-2 variants. Libraries were prepared by immunoSEQ multiplex PCR; TCRdb keeps only in-frame clonotypes and omits some of them. The sample records roughly 400,000 clones, 92% being singletons. This material consisted of peripheral blood, taken in a trial of Ad26.COV2.S vaccine versus placebo. These receptors all stem from a person between 18 and 59 years old who received the Ad26.COV2.S COVID-19 vaccine or a placebo. The CDR3 runs from the conserved cysteine through the conserved F or W. The D gene is left open where the match is weak. Clone size is shown for a subset of rows, as once, few, many or a class of expanded clone.

cdr3_nt | cdr3_aa | j_call | d_call | clone_size | cdr3_length | v_call
TGCGCCAGCAGTGATGGGACAGGGGGTACAGATACGCAGTATTTT | CASSDGTGGTDTQYF | TRBJ2-3 | TRBD1 | NA | 15 | TRBV10-1
TGTGCCAGTAGTATTTCGGCCTATAGCAATCAGCCCCAGCATTTT | CASSISAYSNQPQHF | TRBJ1-5 | NA | few | 15 | TRBV19
TGTGCCAGCAGCGTGGGGACAACTAGCACAGATACGCAGTATTTT | CASSVGTTSTDTQYF | TRBJ2-3 | NA | once | 15 | TRBV5-6
TGTGCCAGCACTTTCAAATCCGGGACAGTGGGTGAAAAACTGTTTTTT | CASTFKSGTVGEKLFF | TRBJ1-4 | TRBD1 | NA | 16 | TRBV27
TGTGCCAGTAGTATAGGGGTCATCCAGGGAACTCAGCCCCAGCATTTT | CASSIGVIQGTQPQHF | TRBJ1-5 | NA | NA | 16 | TRBV19
TGTGCCAGCAGTGGTGCCAGGGGCTCTGGAAACACCATATATTTT | CASSGARGSGNTIYF | TRBJ1-3 | NA | once | 15 | TRBV28
TGTGCCTGGAGTAGGGCACAGGCCGGAGAAGCTTTCTTT | CAWSRAQAGEAFF | TRBJ1-1 | NA | NA | 13 | TRBV30
TGTGCCAGCAGTTACTCCCGGACAGGGGTTCCCGGGGAGCTGTTTTTT | CASSYSRTGVPGELFF | TRBJ2-2 | TRBD1 | NA | 16 | TRBV6-5
TGTGCCAGCAGCGCCGACAATGAGCAGTTCTTC | CASSADNEQFF | TRBJ2-1 | NA | NA | 11 | TRBV9
TGTGCCAGCAGTTTAGGGACAGCTTCCTACGAGCAGTACTTC | CASSLGTASYEQYF | TRBJ2-7 | TRBD1 | NA | 14 | TRBV27
TGCGCCAGCAGCCACTATCAGCCCCAGCATTTT | CASSHYQPQHF | TRBJ1-5 | NA | once | 11 | TRBV23-1
TGTGCCAGCAGCACGGGGGGTGATGGCTACACCTTC | CASSTGGDGYTF | TRBJ1-2 | NA | NA | 12 | TRBV6-2/TRBV6-3
TGTGCCATCAGTGACGGGACAGGGGTTAATTCACCCCTCCACTTT | CAISDGTGVNSPLHF | TRBJ1-6 | TRBD1 | NA | 15 | TRBV10-3
TGTGCCAGCAGAACAGGGGACTATGGCTACACCTTC | CASRTGDYGYTF | TRBJ1-2 | TRBD1 | NA | 12 | TRBV28
TGTGCCAGCAGTCCCTGGACAGCAAGCGGCACAGATACGCAGTATTTT | CASSPWTASGTDTQYF | TRBJ2-3 | NA | NA | 16 | TRBV27
TGTGCCACCGGGGACAGTAACACCGGGGAGCTGTTTTTT | CATGDSNTGELFF | TRBJ2-2 | TRBD1 | NA | 13 | TRBV6-5
TGTGCCAGCAGTTTAGATGCGGGCTACGAGCAGTACTTC | CASSLDAGYEQYF | TRBJ2-7 | NA | NA | 13 | TRBV12-3/TRBV12-4
TGTGCCAGCAGCTTTGCTCGCGGGGGGGAATCGGGTGAGCAGTTCTTC | CASSFARGGESGEQFF | TRBJ2-1 | TRBD2 | NA | 16 | TRBV5-4
TGTGCCAGCAGCTCTCTATCCCAGGGCCCTGATTCTAACTATGGCTACACCTTC | CASSSLSQGPDSNYGYTF | TRBJ1-2 | NA | NA | 18 | TRBV11-2
TGTGCCAGCAGCTTACAGGCGATTAATTCACCCCTCCACTTT | CASSLQAINSPLHF | TRBJ1-6 | NA | NA | 14 | TRBV3-1/TRBV3-2
TGTGCCAGTAGTATATTTCCAGATACGCAGTATTTT | CASSIFPDTQYF | TRBJ2-3 | NA | NA | 12 | TRBV19
TGTGCCAGCAGTCGACCCCCAGAGACCCAGTACTTC | CASSRPPETQYF | TRBJ2-5 | NA | NA | 12 | TRBV12-3/TRBV12-4
TGTGCCAGCAGCTTAGAGATGGATAACTATGGCTACACCTTC | CASSLEMDNYGYTF | TRBJ1-2 | NA | NA | 14 | TRBV7-8
TGTGCCAGCAAAATGGGACAGGGGCGATCAGTTGGAAACACCATATATTTT | CASKMGQGRSVGNTIYF | TRBJ1-3 | TRBD1 | NA | 17 | TRBV3-1/TRBV3-2
TGTGCCAGCGGTACCGGGACAGGGTTGAGCTATGGCTACACCTTC | CASGTGTGLSYGYTF | TRBJ1-2 | TRBD1 | NA | 15 | TRBV27
TGTGCCTGGAGCCACAGGGGCCATACCTACGAGCAGTACTTC | CAWSHRGHTYEQYF | TRBJ2-7 | TRBD1 | NA | 14 | TRBV30
TGTGCCAGCTCACATCAAACGCAGGGCTTTCTTAATAGGGAGCAGTACTTC | CASSHQTQGFLNREQYF | TRBJ2-7 | NA | NA | 17 | TRBV18
TGTGCCAGCAGCACCCTCCGGACAGGCAACACTGAAGCTTTCTTT | CASSTLRTGNTEAFF | TRBJ1-1 | TRBD1 | NA | 15 | TRBV5-4
TGTGCCAGCGGGGAGAGGTACGAGCAGTACTTC | CASGERYEQYF | TRBJ2-7 | NA | NA | 11 | TRBV25-1
TGTGCCAGCAGCCGGGACTTCCAGGGATTAGAGCAGTTCTTC | CASSRDFQGLEQFF | TRBJ2-1 | NA | NA | 14 | TRBV5-4
TGTGCCAGCAGTTACACTGGAACTAGCACAGATACGCAGTATTTT | CASSYTGTSTDTQYF | TRBJ2-3 | NA | NA | 15 | TRBV6-2/TRBV6-3
TGCAGTGCTAGTCTTCTAGCGGTTAGCACAGATACGCAGTATTTT | CSASLLAVSTDTQYF | TRBJ2-3 | TRBD2 | NA | 15 | TRBV20-1
TGTGCCATCAGTGAGAAGGCAGCGGGCTTGCTAACCGGGGAGCTGTTTTTT | CAISEKAAGLLTGELFF | TRBJ2-2 | NA | NA | 17 | TRBV10-3
TGTGCCAGTAGTAACAGGTGGGGCAATGAGCAGTTCTTC | CASSNRWGNEQFF | TRBJ2-1 | NA | NA | 13 | TRBV19
TGTGCCAGCAGCTTAGGGGGACAGGGGAGTTCACCCCTCCACTTT | CASSLGGQGSSPLHF | TRBJ1-6 | TRBD1 | NA | 15 | TRBV11-2
TGTGCCAGTAGTATGTCCGGTTATAATTCACCCCTCCACTTT | CASSMSGYNSPLHF | TRBJ1-6 | NA | once | 14 | TRBV19
TGTGCCAGCAACAGGCAGGACAATGAGCAGTTCTTC | CASNRQDNEQFF | TRBJ2-1 | NA | NA | 12 | TRBV2
TGTGCCAGTAGTATAAACAGGGCTGGGGAGCTGTTTTTT | CASSINRAGELFF | TRBJ2-2 | NA | NA | 13 | TRBV19
TGTGCCAGCAGCGTAGGGACGCGGTGGGACACAGATACGCAGTATTTT | CASSVGTRWDTDTQYF | TRBJ2-3 | NA | NA | 16 | TRBV9
TGCAGTGCTCCTGTGGGGAACGAGCAGTACTTC | CSAPVGNEQYF | TRBJ2-7 | NA | NA | 11 | TRBV20-1
TGTGCCAGCAGTTTCCTCGGGTCTGGGGCCAACGTCCTGACTTTC | CASSFLGSGANVLTF | TRBJ2-6 | NA | once | 15 | TRBV28
TGTGCCAGCAGCGTAGTCCCGGAGACCTACAATGAGCAGTTCTTC | CASSVVPETYNEQFF | TRBJ2-1 | NA | NA | 15 | TRBV9
TGTGCCAGCAGCTTAGACCTCGGGGGGACGCGCACAGATACGCAGTATTTT | CASSLDLGGTRTDTQYF | TRBJ2-3 | TRBD2 | NA | 17 | TRBV7-6
TGTGCCAGCAGCTTAGCCGGGGCGGACCGTGTGTCCCAGTACTTC | CASSLAGADRVSQYF | TRBJ2-5 | NA | NA | 15 | TRBV7-2
TGTGCCAGCAGTTTAGGGAGGTGGAGCTATGGCTACACCTTC | CASSLGRWSYGYTF | TRBJ1-2 | NA | NA | 14 | TRBV27
TGTGCCAGCAGCTTAGGGCCGGGACAGCCTCCCTACGAGCAGTACTTC | CASSLGPGQPPYEQYF | TRBJ2-7 | TRBD1 | NA | 16 | TRBV7-2
TGTGCCAGCAGCCCCTTAGGCCGGTATGAAGCTTTCTTT | CASSPLGRYEAFF | TRBJ1-1 | NA | NA | 13 | TRBV14
TGTGCCAGCAACTTCCCGGCAGATACGCAGTATTTT | CASNFPADTQYF | TRBJ2-3 | NA | NA | 12 | TRBV12-3/TRBV12-4
TGTGCCAGCAGCCTCGAGCCGGCCAACAGGGGCGCGCGGGGCTACACCTTC | CASSLEPANRGARGYTF | TRBJ1-2 | TRBD1 | NA | 17 | TRBV7-2
TGTGCCAGCAGTTCCGGACTAAAACCCTACGAGCAGTACTTC | CASSSGLKPYEQYF | TRBJ2-7 | NA | NA | 14 | TRBV6-2/TRBV6-3
TGTGCCACCAGCAGAGGACGAACCCCAGGGTTACAAGAGACCCAGTACTTC | CATSRGRTPGLQETQYF | TRBJ2-5 | NA | NA | 17 | TRBV24-1
TGTGCCAGCAATCGTGCAGGGACTAACACTGAAGCTTTCTTT | CASNRAGTNTEAFF | TRBJ1-1 | NA | NA | 14 | TRBV5-5
TGTGCCAGCAGAGGTTACGGGGGGGCCGGGGAGCTGTTTTTT | CASRGYGGAGELFF | TRBJ2-2 | TRBD2 | NA | 14 | TRBV2
TGTGCCAGCAGTACCGGGACAGCGAACACTGAAGCTTTCTTT | CASSTGTANTEAFF | TRBJ1-1 | TRBD1 | NA | 14 | TRBV6-2/TRBV6-3